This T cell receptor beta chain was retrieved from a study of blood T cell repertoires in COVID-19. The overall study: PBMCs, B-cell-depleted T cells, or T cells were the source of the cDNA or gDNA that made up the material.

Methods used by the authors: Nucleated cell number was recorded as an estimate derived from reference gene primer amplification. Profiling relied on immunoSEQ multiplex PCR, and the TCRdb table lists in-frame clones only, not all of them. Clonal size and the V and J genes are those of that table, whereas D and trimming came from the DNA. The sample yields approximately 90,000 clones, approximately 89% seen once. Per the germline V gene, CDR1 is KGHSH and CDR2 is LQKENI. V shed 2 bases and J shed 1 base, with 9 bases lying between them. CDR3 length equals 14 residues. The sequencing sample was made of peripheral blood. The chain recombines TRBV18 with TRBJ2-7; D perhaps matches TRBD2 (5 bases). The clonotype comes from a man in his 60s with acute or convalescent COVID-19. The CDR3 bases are TGTGCCAGCTCACCAGAGGGCGATTCCTACGAGCAGTACTTC. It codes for CASSPEGDSYEQYF.